The T cell receptor beta chain described here comes from a study of blood T cell repertoires in COVID-19. Study-level information: There were acute and convalescent COVID-19 samples, and they came from the United States, Italy and Spain. T cells, B-cell-depleted T cells, or PBMCs provided the cDNA or gDNA that served as material.

The CDR3 extends over 15 amino acids. Trimming at V came to 2 bases and at J to 2 bases, leaving 3 bases not matched to a gene. Germline CDR1 is MNHEY and CDR2 is SMNVEV (reference sequence). Per the original methods: Reference gene primer amplification gave nucleated cell count estimates. Repertoires were generated with immunoSEQ multiplex PCR, while TCRdb's copy carries only in-frame clones and drops some. V, J and clone size derive from that table, while D and trimming were established from the DNA sequence. The repertoire holds about 33,000 clones, with more than 90% as singletons. This TCR came from a human donor in a cohort sampled during active COVID-19. Sequenced input: peripheral blood. The chain employs TRBV27 and TRBJ2-1; 7 nucleotides align to TRBD1. This CDR3 is CASSLRGQAYNEQFF. The CDR3 DNA follows: TGTGCCAGCAGTTTAAGAGGACAGGCCTACAATGAGCAGTTCTTC.